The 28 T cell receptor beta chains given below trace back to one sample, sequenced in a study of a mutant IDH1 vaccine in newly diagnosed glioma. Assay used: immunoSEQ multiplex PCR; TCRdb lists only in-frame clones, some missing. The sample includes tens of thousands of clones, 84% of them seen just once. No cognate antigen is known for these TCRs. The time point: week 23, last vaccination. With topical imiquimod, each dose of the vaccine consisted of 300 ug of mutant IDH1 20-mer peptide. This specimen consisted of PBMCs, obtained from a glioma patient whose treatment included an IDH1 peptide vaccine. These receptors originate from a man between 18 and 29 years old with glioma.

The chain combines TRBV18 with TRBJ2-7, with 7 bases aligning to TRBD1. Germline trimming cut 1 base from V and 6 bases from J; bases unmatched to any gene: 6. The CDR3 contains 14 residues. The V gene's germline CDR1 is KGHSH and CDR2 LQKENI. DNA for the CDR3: TGTGCCAGCTCACCACAGGGACAGATTAGCGAGCAGTACTTC. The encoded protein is CASSPQGQISEQYF.

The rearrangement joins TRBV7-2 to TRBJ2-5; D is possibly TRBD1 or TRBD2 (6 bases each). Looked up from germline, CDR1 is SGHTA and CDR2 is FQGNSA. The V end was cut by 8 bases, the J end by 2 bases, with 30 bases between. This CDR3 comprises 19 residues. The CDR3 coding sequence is TGTGCCAGCGCCTTACAAGGGGGGCGCGGAAGGGGGATACAAGAGACCCAGTACTTC. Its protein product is CASALQGGRGRGIQETQYF. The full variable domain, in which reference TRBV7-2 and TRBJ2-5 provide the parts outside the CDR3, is GAGVSQSPSNKVTEKGKDVELRCDPISGHTALYWYRQSLGQGLEFLIYFQGNSAPDKSGLPSDRFSAERTGGSVSTLTIQRTQQEDSAVYLCASALQGGRGRGIQETQYFGPGTRLLVL.

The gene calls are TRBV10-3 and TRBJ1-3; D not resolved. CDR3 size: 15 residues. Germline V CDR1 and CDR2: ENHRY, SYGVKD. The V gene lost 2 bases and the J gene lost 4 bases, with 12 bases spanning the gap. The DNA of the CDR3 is TGTGCCATCAGTGAGGGGGAAACGGGCGGAAACACCATATATTTT. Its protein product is CAISEGETGGNTIYF.

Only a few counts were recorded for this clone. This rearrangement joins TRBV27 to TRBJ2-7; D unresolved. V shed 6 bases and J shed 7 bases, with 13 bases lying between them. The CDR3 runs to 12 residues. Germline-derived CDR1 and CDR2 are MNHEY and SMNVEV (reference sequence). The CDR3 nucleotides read TGTGCCAGCAGCCTCCGGATGAGGGAGCAGTACTTC. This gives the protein CASSLRMREQYF.

The CDR3 nucleotides read TGCGCCAGCAGCCAGCCCGACAGCGGCTATGGCTACACCTTC. Protein: CASSQPDSGYGYTF. The chain combines TRBV4-3 with TRBJ1-2; the D gene is possibly TRBD1 (5 bases). The V end was cut by 3 bases, the J end by 4 bases, with 12 bases between. CDR3 size: 14 residues. CDR1 is LGHNA and CDR2 is YSLEER in the germline V gene.

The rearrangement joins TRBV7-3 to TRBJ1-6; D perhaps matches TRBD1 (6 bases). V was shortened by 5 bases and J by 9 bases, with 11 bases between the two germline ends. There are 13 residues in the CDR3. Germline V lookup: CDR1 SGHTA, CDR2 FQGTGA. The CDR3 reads CASSPRGGSPLHF. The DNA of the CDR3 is TGTGCCAGCAGCCCGAGAGGGGGTTCACCCCTCCACTTT.

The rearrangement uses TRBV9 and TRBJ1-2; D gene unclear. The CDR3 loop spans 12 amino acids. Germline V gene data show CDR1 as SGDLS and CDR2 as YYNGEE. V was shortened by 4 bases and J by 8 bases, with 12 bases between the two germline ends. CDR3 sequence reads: CASSPGEGGYTF. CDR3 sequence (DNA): TGTGCCAGCAGCCCGGGAGAAGGGGGCTACACCTTC.

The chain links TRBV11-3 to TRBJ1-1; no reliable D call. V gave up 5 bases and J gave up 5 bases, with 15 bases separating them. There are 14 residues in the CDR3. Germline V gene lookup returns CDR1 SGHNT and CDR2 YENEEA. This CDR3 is CASSLSGSGTEAFF. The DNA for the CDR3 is TGTGCCAGCAGCCTCAGCGGGTCGGGGACTGAAGCTTTCTTT.

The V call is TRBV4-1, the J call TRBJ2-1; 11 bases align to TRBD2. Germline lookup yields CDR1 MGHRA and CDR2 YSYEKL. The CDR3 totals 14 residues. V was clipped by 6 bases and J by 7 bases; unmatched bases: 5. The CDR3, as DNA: TGCGCCAGCAGTTATAGCGGGGGGGGAAATGAGCAGTTCTTC. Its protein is CASSYSGGGNEQFF.

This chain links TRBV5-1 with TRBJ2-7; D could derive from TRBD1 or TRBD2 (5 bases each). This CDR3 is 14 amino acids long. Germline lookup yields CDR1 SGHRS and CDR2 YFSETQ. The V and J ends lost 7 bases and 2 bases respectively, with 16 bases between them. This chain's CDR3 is CASASQGPTYEQYF. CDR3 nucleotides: TGCGCCAGCGCTAGCCAGGGTCCTACCTACGAGCAGTACTTC.

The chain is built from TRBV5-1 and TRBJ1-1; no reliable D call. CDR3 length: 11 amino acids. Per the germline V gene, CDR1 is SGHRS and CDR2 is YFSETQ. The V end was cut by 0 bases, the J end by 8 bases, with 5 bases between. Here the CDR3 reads CASSLATEAFF. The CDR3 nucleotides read TGCGCCAGCAGCTTGGCAACAGAAGCTTTCTTT. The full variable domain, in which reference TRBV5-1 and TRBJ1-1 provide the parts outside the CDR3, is KAGVTQTPRYLIKTRGQQVTLSCSPISGHRSVSWYQQTPGQGLQFLFEYFSETQRNKGNFPGRFSGRQFSNSRSEMNVSTLELGDSALYLCASSLATEAFFGQGTRLTVV.

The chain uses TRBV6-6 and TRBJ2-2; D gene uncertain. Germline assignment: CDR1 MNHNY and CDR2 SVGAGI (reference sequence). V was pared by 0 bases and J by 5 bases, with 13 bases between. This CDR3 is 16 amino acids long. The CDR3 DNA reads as TGTGCCAGCAGTTACTCTCGACCGGGTAGGACCGGGGAGCTGTTTTTT. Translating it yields CASSYSRPGRTGELFF.

The CDR3 sequence: CASSQASREYGYTF. The CDR3 DNA reads TGCGCCAGCAGCCAAGCTTCCAGGGAATATGGCTACACCTTC. The gene calls are TRBV4-3 and TRBJ1-2, with D possibly TRBD1 on 5 matching bases. Trimming removed 1 base from V and 5 bases from J, with 11 bases in between. Germline V gene lookup returns CDR1 LGHNA and CDR2 YSLEER. CDR3 length equals 14 residues.

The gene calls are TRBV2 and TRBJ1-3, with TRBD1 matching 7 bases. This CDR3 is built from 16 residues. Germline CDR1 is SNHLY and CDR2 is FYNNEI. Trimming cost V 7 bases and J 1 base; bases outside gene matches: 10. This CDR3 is CASKGRGTVSGNTIYF. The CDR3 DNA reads TGTGCCAGCAAGGGAAGAGGGACAGTTTCTGGAAACACCATATATTTT.

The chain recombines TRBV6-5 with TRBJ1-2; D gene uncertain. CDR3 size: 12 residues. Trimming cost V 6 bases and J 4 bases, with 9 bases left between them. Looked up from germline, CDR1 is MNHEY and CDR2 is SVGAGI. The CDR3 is CASSEGGYGYTF. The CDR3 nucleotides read TGTGCCAGCAGCGAGGGAGGCTATGGCTACACCTTC.

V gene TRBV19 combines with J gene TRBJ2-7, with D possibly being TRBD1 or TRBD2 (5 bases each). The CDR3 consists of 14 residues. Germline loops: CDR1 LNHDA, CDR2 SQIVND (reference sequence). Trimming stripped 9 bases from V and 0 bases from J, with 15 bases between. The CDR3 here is CASRSGLYSYEQYF. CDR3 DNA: TGTGCCAGCCGCTCGGGGCTTTACTCCTACGAGCAGTACTTC. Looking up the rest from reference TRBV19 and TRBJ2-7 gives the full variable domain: DGGITQSPKYLFRKEGQNVTLSCEQNLNHDAMYWYRQDPGQGLRLIYYSQIVNDFQKGDIAEGYSVSREKKESFPLTVTSAQKNPTAFYLCASRSGLYSYEQYFGPGTRLTVT.

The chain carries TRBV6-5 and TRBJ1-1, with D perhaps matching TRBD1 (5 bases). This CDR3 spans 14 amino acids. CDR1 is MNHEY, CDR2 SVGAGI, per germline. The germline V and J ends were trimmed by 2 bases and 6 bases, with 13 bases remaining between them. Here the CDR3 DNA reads TGTGCCAGCAGTTACCGGGGTGGGGGAGCTGAAGCTTTCTTT. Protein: CASSYRGGGAEAFF.

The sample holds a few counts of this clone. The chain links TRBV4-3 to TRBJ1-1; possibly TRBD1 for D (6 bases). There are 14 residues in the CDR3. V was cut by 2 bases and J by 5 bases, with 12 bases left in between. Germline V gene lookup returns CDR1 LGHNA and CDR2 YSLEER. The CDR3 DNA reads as TGCGCCAGCAGCCAACTCAGGGGAGGAACTGAAGCTTTCTTT. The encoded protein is CASSQLRGGTEAFF.

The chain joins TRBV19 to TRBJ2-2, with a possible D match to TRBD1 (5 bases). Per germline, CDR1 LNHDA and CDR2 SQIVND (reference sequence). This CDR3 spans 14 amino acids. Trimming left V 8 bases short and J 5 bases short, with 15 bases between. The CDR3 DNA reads TGTGCCAGTGGGGCACCCTTAGGAACCGGGGAGCTGTTTTTT. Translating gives CASGAPLGTGELFF.

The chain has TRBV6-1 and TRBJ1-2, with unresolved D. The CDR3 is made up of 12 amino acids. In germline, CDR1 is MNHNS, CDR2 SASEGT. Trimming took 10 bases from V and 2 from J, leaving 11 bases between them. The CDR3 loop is CAILQRNYGYTF. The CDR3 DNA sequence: TGTGCCATTCTGCAGAGGAACTATGGCTACACCTTC.

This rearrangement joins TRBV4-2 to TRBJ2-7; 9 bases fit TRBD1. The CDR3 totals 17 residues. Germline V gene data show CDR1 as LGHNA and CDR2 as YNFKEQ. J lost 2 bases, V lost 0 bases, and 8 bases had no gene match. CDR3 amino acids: CASSQEGPGQGTYEQYF. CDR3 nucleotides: TGTGCCAGCAGCCAAGAGGGACCGGGACAGGGAACCTACGAGCAGTACTTC.

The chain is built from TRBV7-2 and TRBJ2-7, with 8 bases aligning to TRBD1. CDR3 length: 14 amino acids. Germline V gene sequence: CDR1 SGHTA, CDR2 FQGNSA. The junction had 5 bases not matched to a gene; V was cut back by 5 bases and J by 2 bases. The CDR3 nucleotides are TGTGCCAGCAGCGCGACAGGGGCAACCTACGAGCAGTACTTC. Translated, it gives CASSATGATYEQYF.

The CDR3 coding sequence is TGTGCCAGCAGCGGCCAGACAGGGCCCTACGAGCAGTACTTC. This sequence encodes CASSGQTGPYEQYF. This chain joins TRBV5-6 and TRBJ2-7, with 7 bases lining up with TRBD1. Trimming took 4 bases from V and 2 from J; bases not matched to a gene: 6. Germline CDR1 SGHDT, CDR2 YYEEEE. The CDR3 runs 14 residues.

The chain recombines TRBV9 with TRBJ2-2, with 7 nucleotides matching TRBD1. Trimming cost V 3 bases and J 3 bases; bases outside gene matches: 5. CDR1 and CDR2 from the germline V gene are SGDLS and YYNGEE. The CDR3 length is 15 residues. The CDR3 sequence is CASSEDRYYTGELFF. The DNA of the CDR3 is TGTGCCAGCAGCGAGGACAGGTATTACACCGGGGAGCTGTTTTTT.

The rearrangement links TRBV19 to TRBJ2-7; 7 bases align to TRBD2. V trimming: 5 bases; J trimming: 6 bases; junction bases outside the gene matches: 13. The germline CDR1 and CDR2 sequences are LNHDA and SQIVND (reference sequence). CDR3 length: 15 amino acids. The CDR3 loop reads CASSPNSGGETEQYF. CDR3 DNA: TGTGCCAGTAGTCCCAATTCGGGGGGAGAAACCGAGCAGTACTTC.

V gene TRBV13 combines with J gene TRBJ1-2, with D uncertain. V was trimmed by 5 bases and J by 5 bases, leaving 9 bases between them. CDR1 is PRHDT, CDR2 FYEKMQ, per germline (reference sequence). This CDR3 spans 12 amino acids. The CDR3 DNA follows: TGTGCCAGCAGCATCGACCGTTATGGCTACACCTTC. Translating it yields CASSIDRYGYTF. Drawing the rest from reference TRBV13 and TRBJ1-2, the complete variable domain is AAGVIQSPRHLIKEKRETATLKCYPIPRHDTVYWYQQGPGQDPQFLISFYEKMQSDKGSIPDRFSAQQFSDYHSELNMSSLELGDSALYFCASSIDRYGYTFGSGTRLTVV.

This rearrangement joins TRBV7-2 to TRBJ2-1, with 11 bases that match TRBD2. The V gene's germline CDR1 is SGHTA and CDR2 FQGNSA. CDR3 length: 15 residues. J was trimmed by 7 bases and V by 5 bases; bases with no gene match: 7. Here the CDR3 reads CASSLLAGVTNEQFF. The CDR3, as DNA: TGTGCCAGCAGCCTACTAGCGGGGGTCACGAATGAGCAGTTCTTC. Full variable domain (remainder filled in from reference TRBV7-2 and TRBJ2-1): GAGVSQSPSNKVTEKGKDVELRCDPISGHTALYWYRQSLGQGLEFLIYFQGNSAPDKSGLPSDRFSAERTGGSVSTLTIQRTQQEDSAVYLCASSLLAGVTNEQFFGPGTRLTVL.

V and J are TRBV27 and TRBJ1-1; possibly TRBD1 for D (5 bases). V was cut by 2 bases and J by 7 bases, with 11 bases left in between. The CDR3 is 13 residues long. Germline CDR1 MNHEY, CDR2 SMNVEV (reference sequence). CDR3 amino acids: CASSLRGTGEAFF. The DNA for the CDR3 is TGTGCCAGCAGTTTAAGGGGTACCGGTGAAGCTTTCTTT.